This TCR beta chain comes out of a study of OX40 agonist ivuxolimab in advanced cancers. Overall study context: Patients were treated with ivuxolimab, an agonistic anti-OX40 (CD134) antibody. Patients assigned to dose escalation were diagnosed with hepatocellular carcinoma, melanoma, renal cell or head and neck cancer.

Findings of the study overall: At 0.1 to 3.0 mg/kg, CD4+ and CD8+ blood T cells expanded clonally by week 6.

Clones were sequenced by immunoSEQ multiplex PCR, and TCRdb holds only the in-frame ones, with some missing. This sample has 13,000 to 15,000 clones; less than 85% occur once, and the top ten carry around 33%. A few counts support this clone. Its specificity is not known. V was shortened by 6 bases and J by 2 bases, with 18 bases between the two germline ends. The germline gives CDR1 SGHVS, CDR2 FNYEAQ. The CDR3 is 16 residues long. V and J are TRBV7-6 and TRBJ2-3; D could derive from TRBD1 or TRBD2 (6 bases each). Here the sequenced sample was CD4+ or CD8+ T cells sorted from blood, taken in a trial of the OX40 agonist ivuxolimab. The clonotype was recovered from an adult with an advanced solid tumor such as melanoma, head and neck, liver or kidney cancer. The CDR3 loop is CASRGGSPAPTDTQYF. CDR3 coding DNA: TGTGCCAGCAGAGGGGGGTCCCCAGCTCCCACAGATACGCAGTATTTT.